What follows is one TCR beta chain and its context. Antigen specificity is unknown. CDR1 and CDR2 from the germline V gene are SGDLS and YYNGEE. The CDR3 consists of 13 residues. Trimming removed 0 bases from V and 5 bases from J, with 5 bases in between. Only in-frame clones appear in the TCRdb table, and some are missing; sequencing was by immunoSEQ multiplex PCR. The table records approximately 110,000 clones, roughly 86% of them present only once. The record originates from a study of cytomegalovirus exposure and HLA in healthy donors. Findings and limits, study-wide: The classifier was said to identify cytomegalovirus status with high specificity and sensitivity.

The J gene is TRBJ2-2, the V gene TRBV9; no clear D. The clonotype originates from a woman under 30 in good health and CMV-seropositive. Sequenced material: PBMCs. CDR3: CASSVGATGELFF. CDR3 nucleotide sequence: TGTGCCAGCAGCGTAGGGGCGACCGGGGAGCTGTTTTTT. Filled out from reference TRBV9 and TRBJ2-2, the complete variable domain reads DSGVTQTPKHLITATGQRVTLRCSPRSGDLSVYWYQQSLDQGLQFLIQYYNGEERAKGNILERFSAQQFPDLHSELNLSSLELGDSALYFCASSVGATGELFFGEGSRLTVL.